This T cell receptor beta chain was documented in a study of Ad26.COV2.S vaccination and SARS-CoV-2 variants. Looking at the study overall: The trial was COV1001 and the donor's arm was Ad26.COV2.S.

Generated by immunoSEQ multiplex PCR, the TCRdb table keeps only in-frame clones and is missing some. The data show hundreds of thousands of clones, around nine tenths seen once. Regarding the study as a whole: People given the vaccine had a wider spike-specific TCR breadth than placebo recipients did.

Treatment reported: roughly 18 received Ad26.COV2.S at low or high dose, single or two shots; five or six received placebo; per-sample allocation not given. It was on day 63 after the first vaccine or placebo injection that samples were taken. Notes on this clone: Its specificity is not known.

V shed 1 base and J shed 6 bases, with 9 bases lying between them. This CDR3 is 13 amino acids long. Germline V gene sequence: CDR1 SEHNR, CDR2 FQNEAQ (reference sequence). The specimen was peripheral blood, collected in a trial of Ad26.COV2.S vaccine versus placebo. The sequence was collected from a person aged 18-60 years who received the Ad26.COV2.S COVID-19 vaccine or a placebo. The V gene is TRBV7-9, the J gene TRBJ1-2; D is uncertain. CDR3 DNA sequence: TGTGCCAGCAGCTTAGTAGGCAGCGATGGCTACACCTTC. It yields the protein CASSLVGSDGYTF.